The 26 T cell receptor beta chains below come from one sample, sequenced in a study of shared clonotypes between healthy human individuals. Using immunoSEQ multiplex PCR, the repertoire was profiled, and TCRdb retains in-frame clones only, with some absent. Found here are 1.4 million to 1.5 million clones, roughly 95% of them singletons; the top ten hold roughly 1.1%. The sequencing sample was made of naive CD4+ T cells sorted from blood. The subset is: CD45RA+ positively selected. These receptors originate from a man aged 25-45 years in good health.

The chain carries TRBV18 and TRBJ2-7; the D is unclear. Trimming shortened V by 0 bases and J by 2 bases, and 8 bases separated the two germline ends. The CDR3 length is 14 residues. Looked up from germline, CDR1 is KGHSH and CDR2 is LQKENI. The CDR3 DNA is TGTGCCAGCTCACCACCAACCCGCACCTACGAGCAGTACTTC. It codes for CASSPPTRTYEQYF.

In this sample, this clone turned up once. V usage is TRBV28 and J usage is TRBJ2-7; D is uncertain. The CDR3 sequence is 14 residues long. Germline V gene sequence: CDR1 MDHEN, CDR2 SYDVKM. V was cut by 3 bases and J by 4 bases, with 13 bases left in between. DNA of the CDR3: TGTGCCAGCAGTTTTGCCCTGGTGGGGTACGAGCAGTACTTC. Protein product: CASSFALVGYEQYF.

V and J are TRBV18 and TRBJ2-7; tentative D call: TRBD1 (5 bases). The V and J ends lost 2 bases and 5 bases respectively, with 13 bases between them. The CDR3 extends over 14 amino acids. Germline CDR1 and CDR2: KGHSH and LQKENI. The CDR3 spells CASSPMQGIHEQYF. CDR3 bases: TGTGCCAGCTCACCAATGCAGGGAATCCACGAGCAGTACTTC.

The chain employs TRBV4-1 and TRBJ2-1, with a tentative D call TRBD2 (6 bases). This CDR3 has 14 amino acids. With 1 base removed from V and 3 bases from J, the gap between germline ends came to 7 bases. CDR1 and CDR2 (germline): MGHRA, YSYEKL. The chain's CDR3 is CASSQAGLYNEQFF. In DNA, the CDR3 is TGCGCCAGCAGCCAAGCGGGACTCTACAATGAGCAGTTCTTC.

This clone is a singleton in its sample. The CDR3 region has the DNA TGTGCCAACCGGGCGGCTAGCGGGGATACGCAGTATTTT. As protein: CANRAASGDTQYF. This sequence joins TRBV28 and TRBJ2-3, with 8 bases aligning to TRBD2. The V gene's germline CDR1 is MDHEN and CDR2 SYDVKM. The CDR3 consists of 13 residues. J gave up 6 bases and V 10 bases, and 9 bases lay outside the gene matches.

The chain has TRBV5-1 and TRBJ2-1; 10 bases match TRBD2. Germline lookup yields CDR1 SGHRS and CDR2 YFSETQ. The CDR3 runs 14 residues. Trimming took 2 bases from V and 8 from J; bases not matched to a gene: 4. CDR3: CASSFSGRIYEQFF. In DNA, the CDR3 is TGCGCCAGCAGCTTTAGCGGGAGGATCTATGAGCAGTTCTTC.

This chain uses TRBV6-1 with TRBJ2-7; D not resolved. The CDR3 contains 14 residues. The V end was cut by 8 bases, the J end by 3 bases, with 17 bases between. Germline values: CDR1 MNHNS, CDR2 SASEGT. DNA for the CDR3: TGTGCCAGCGCATCTACTATCCTCTTCTACGAGCAGTACTTC. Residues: CASASTILFYEQYF.

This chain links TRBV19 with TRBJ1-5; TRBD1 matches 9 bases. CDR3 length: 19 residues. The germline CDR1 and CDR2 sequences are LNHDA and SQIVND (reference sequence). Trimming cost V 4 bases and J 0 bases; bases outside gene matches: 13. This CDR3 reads CASSTPPGTGPYSNQPQHF. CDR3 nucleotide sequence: TGTGCCAGTAGTACCCCACCCGGGACAGGGCCTTATAGCAATCAGCCCCAGCATTTT.

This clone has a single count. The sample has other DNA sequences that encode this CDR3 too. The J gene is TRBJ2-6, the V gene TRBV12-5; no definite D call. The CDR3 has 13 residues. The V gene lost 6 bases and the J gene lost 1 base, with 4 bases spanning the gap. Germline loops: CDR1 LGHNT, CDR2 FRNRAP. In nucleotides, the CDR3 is TGTGCTAGTGGCCCTTCTGGGGCCAACGTCCTGACTTTC. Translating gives CASGPSGANVLTF.

CDR3 residues: CASSTRTPSDTQYF. In DNA form, the CDR3 reads TGCGCCAGCAGCACGCGGACGCCCAGCGATACGCAGTATTTT. V and J are TRBV5-1 and TRBJ2-3; no clear D. Trimming stripped 4 bases from V and 6 bases from J, with 15 bases between. Germline CDR1 is SGHRS and CDR2 is YFSETQ. The length of the CDR3 is 14 residues. Together with reference TRBV5-1 and TRBJ2-3, the CDR3 gives the full variable domain: KAGVTQTPRYLIKTRGQQVTLSCSPISGHRSVSWYQQTPGQGLQFLFEYFSETQRNKGNFPGRFSGRQFSNSRSEMNVSTLELGDSALYLCASSTRTPSDTQYFGPGTRLTVL.

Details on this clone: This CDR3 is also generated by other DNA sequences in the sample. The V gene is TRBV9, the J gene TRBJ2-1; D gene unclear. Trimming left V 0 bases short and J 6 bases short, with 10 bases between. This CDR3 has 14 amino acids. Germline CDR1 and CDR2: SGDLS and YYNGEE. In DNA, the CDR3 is TGTGCCAGCAGCGTAGGCGGCTCATCCAATGAGCAGTTCTTC. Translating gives CASSVGGSSNEQFF. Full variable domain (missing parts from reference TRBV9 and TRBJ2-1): DSGVTQTPKHLITATGQRVTLRCSPRSGDLSVYWYQQSLDQGLQFLIQYYNGEERAKGNILERFSAQQFPDLHSELNLSSLELGDSALYFCASSVGGSSNEQFFGPGTRLTVL.

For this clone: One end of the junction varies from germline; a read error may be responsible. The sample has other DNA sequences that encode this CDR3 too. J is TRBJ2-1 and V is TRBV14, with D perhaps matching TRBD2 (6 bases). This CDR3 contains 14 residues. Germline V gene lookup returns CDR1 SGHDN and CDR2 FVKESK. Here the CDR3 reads CASGPTRDYNEQFF. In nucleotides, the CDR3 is TGCGCCAGCGGGCCGACTAGAGATTACAATGAGCAGTTCTTC.

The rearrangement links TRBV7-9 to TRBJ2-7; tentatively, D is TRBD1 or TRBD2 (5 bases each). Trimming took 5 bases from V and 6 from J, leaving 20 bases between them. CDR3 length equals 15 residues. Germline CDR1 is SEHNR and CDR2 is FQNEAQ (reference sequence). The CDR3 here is CASSRFRDGDLEQYF. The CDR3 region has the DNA TGTGCCAGCAGCCGTTTTAGGGACGGGGACCTCGAGCAGTACTTC.

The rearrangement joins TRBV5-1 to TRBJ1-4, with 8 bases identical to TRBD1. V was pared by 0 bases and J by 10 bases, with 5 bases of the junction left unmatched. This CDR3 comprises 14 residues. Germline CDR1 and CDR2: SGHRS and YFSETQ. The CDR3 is CASSLGQGLGKLFF. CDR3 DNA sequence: TGCGCCAGCAGCTTGGGACAGGGGCTGGGAAAACTGTTTTTT.

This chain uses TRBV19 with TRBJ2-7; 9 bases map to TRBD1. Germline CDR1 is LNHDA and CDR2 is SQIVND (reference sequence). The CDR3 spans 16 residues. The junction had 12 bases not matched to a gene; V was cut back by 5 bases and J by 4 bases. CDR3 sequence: CASSFVQGALGYEQYF. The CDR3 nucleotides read TGTGCCAGTAGTTTCGTACAGGGGGCGCTTGGATACGAGCAGTACTTC.

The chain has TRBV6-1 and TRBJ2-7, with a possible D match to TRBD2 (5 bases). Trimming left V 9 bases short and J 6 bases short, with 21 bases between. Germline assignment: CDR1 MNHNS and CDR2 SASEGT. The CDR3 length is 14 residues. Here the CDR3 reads CASTRDVLIGEQYF. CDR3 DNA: TGTGCCAGTACCCGGGATGTCTTGATCGGCGAGCAGTACTTC.

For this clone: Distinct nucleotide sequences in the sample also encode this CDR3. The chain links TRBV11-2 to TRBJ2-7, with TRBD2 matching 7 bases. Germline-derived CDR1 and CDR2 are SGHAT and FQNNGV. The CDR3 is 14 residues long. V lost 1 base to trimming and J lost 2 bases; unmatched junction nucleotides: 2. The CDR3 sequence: CASSLVGRAYEQYF. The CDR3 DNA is TGTGCCAGCAGCTTAGTAGGGAGGGCCTACGAGCAGTACTTC.

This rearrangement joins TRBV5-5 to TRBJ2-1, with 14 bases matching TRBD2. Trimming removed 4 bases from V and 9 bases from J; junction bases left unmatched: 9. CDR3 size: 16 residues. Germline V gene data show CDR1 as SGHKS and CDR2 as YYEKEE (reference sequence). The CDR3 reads CASSTGLAGVQGEQFF. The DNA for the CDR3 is TGTGCCAGCAGCACGGGACTAGCGGGAGTACAGGGTGAGCAGTTCTTC.

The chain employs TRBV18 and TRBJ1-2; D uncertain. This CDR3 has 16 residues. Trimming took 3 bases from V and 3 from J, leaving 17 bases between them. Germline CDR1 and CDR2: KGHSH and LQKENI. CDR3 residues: CASSPLERLGHYGYTF. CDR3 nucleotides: TGTGCCAGCTCACCCCTTGAGAGGTTGGGCCACTATGGCTACACCTTC.

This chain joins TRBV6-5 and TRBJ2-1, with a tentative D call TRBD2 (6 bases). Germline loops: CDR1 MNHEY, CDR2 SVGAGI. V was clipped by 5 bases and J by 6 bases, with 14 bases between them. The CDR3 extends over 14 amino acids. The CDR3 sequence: CASSRDLTVNEQFF. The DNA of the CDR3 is TGTGCCAGCAGTCGGGACTTAACGGTCAATGAGCAGTTCTTC.

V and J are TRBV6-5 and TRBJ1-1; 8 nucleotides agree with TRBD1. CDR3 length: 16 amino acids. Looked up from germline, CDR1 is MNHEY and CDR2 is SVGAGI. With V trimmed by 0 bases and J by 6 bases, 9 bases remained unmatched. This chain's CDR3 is CASSYSWTGIVAEAFF. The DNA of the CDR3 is TGTGCCAGCAGTTACTCTTGGACAGGGATTGTGGCTGAAGCTTTCTTT.

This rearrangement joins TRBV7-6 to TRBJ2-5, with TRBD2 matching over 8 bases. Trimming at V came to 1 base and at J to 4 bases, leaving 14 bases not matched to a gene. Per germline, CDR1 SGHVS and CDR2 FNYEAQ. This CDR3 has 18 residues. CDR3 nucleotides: TGTGCCAGCAGCTTAGTGGTTAGCGGGGCCGGTGAGGGAGAGACCCAGTACTTC. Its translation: CASSLVVSGAGEGETQYF.

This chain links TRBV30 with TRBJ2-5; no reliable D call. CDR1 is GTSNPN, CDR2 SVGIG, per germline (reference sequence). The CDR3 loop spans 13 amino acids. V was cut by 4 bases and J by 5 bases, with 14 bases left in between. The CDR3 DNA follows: TGTGCCTGGACGGCCCTTGGTCCGGAGACCCAGTACTTC. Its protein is CAWTALGPETQYF.

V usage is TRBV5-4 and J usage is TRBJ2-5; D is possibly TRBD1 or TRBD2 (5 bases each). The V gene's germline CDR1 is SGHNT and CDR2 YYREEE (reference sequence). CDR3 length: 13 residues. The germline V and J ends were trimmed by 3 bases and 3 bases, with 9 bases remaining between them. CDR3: CASSSRGEETQYF. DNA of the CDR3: TGTGCCAGCAGCTCCCGAGGGGAAGAGACCCAGTACTTC. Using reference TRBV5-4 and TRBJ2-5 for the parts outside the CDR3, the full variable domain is ETGVTQSPTHLIKTRGQQVTLRCSSQSGHNTVSWYQQALGQGPQFIFQYYREEENGRGNFPPRFSGLQFPNYSSELNVNALELDDSALYLCASSSRGEETQYFGPGTRLLVL.

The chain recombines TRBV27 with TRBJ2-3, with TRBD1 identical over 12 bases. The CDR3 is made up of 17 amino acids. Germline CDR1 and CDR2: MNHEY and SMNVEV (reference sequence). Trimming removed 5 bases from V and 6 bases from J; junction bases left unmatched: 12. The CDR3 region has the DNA TGTGCCAGCAGTCCTCGCCCGGGACAGGGGGCTTACGATACGCAGTATTTT. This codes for CASSPRPGQGAYDTQYF.

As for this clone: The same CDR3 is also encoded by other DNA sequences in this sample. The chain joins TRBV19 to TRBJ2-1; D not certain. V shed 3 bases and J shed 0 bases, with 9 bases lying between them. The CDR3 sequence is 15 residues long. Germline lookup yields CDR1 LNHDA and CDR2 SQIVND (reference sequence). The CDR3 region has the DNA TGTGCCAGTAGTATGACGACGAGCTCCTACAATGAGCAGTTCTTC. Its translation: CASSMTTSSYNEQFF.